This T cell receptor (beta chain) was identified during a study of CD8 T cells in ankylosing spondylitis. Findings and caveats of the study: Clones tied to disease were said to be significantly enriched in matched ankylosing spondylitis synovial fluid.

This clonotype was counted between two and nine times. Its antigen is not identified. The CDR3 has 14 amino acids. The J segment lost 3 bases and the V segment lost 3 bases, leaving 8 bases of the junction unmatched. The germline V gene has CDR1 GTSNPN and CDR2 SVGIG (reference sequence). With molecular barcodes, quantitative 5'-RACE was used to make the TCR beta libraries. TCRdb fed the 5' RACE reads into MiXCR, producing one record per CDR3 protein. The data show tens of thousands of distinct CDR3 sequences, about 6% seen once. Sequenced sample: synovial fluid, either unsorted or a sorted T cell fraction (not recorded which). This rearrangement joins TRBV30 to TRBJ2-7; 7 positions agree with TRBD2. The receptor was isolated from a male donor with ankylosing spondylitis. Here the CDR3 DNA reads TGTGCCTGGAGCTCTGGCGGGAGTGTCTACGAGCAGTACTTC. This encodes CAWSSGGSVYEQYF.